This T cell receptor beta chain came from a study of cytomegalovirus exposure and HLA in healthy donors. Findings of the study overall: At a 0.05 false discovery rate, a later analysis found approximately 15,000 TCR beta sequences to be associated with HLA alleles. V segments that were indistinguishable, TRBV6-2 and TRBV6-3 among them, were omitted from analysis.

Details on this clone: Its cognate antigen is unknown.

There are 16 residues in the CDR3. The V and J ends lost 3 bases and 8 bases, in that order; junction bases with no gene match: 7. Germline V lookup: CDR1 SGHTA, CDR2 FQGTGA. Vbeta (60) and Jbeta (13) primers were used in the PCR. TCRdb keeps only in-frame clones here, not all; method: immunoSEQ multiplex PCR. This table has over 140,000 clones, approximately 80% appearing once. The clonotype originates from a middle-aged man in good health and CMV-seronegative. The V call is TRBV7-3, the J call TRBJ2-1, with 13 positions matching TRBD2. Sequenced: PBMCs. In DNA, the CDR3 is TGTGCCAGCAGCTTCACCGGGACTAGCGGGGTAGATGAGCAGTTCTTC. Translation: CASSFTGTSGVDEQFF.